Presented here are 26 T cell receptor beta chains from one specimen sequenced in a study of T cells in Graves' hyperthyroidism and ophthalmopathy. Amplified regions were TCR beta CDR3 sequences from RNA transcripts. Primed by the HTBI set, a first-round RT-PCR was run on the TCR CDR3. TCRdb re-derived calls from the multiplex PCR reads in MiXCR, one entry per CDR3 protein. Among 150,000 or so distinct CDR3 sequences listed, roughly 23% were seen once. The sample comprised blood. The source of these receptors is a woman aged 45 to 65 with Graves' hyperthyroidism that later progressed to Graves' ophthalmopathy.

In this sample, this clonotype turned up many times. This sequence joins TRBV28 and TRBJ2-7; weak D call: TRBD2 (5 bases). V was clipped by 7 bases and J by 3 bases, with 22 bases between them. Germline assignment: CDR1 MDHEN and CDR2 SYDVKM. The CDR3 is 16 amino acids. CDR3 residues: CASTSSVLAPSYEQYF. The CDR3 DNA reads as TGTGCCAGCACCTCGTCGGTGCTAGCACCCAGCTACGAGCAGTACTTC. The full variable domain, its missing parts supplied by reference TRBV28 and TRBJ2-7, is DVKVTQSSRYLVKRTGEKVFLECVQDMDHENMFWYRQDPGLGLRLIYFSYDVKMKEKGDIPEGYSVSREKKERFSLILESASTNQTSMYLCASTSSVLAPSYEQYFGPGTRLTVT.

This clonotype was detected many times. This chain's CDR3 is CASSSPDRVYNQPQHF. The DNA for the CDR3 is TGTGCCAGCAGTTCCCCCGACAGGGTGTATAATCAGCCCCAGCATTTT. The genes are TRBV28 and TRBJ1-5; 7 bases are shared with TRBD1. Trimming took 4 bases from V and 4 from J; bases not matched to a gene: 10. This CDR3 contains 16 residues. Germline CDR1 reads MDHEN; CDR2 reads SYDVKM.

The chain links TRBV9 to TRBJ2-3; D is perhaps TRBD2 (6 bases). The CDR3 extends over 14 amino acids. Trimming left V 5 bases short and J 1 base short, with 11 bases between. Germline lookup yields CDR1 SGDLS and CDR2 YYNGEE. The CDR3, as DNA: TGTGCCAGCAGACGGGAGTGGGGCACAGATACGCAGTATTTT. Protein product: CASRREWGTDTQYF.

The chain carries TRBV5-1 and TRBJ2-7; 8 nucleotides align to TRBD2. J lost 3 bases, V lost 3 bases, and 8 bases had no gene match. CDR1 is SGHRS and CDR2 is YFSETQ in the germline V gene. The CDR3 covers 15 residues. CDR3 region: CASSSGLASHYEQYF. The CDR3 coding sequence is TGCGCCAGCAGCTCTGGACTAGCCTCTCACTACGAGCAGTACTTC.

The rearrangement joins TRBV20-1 to TRBJ2-7, with TRBD2 matching over 8 bases. The trim removed 0 bases at V and 2 bases at J, leaving 3 bases unmatched. The CDR3 covers 14 residues. In germline, CDR1 is DFQATT, CDR2 SNEGSKA (reference sequence). The CDR3 bases are TGCAGTGCTAGAGATCGACTAGCGCCCTACGAGCAGTACTTC. Translation gives CSARDRLAPYEQYF.

There are many counts of this clonotype. The genes are TRBV7-3 and TRBJ2-2, with D possibly TRBD2 on 6 matching bases. Germline V gives CDR1 SGHTA, CDR2 FQGTGA. This CDR3 has 19 residues. V lost 5 bases to trimming and J lost 0 bases, with 22 bases between them. CDR3 nucleotides: TGTGCCAGCAGCCTCCGGGCGCGGGGTGATCCTTCGAACACCGGGGAGCTGTTTTTT. Translating it yields CASSLRARGDPSNTGELFF.

The sample holds a few counts of this clonotype. V gene TRBV6-1 combines with J gene TRBJ2-3, with a tentative D call TRBD2 (6 bases). This CDR3 contains 17 residues. Germline V CDR1 and CDR2: MNHNS, SASEGT. Trimming cost V 7 bases and J 10 bases, with 30 bases left between them. CDR3: CASIPAPGLAGKISQYF. CDR3 coding DNA: TGTGCCAGCATCCCAGCACCGGGACTGGCGGGGAAGATATCGCAGTATTTT.

The chain couples TRBV28 to TRBJ1-4; unclear D gene. Germline V gene lookup returns CDR1 MDHEN and CDR2 SYDVKM. This CDR3 is built from 13 residues. V was pared by 8 bases and J by 0 bases, with 7 bases between. The CDR3 DNA is TGTGCCAGCGTACATGCAACTAATGAAAAACTGTTTTTT. Translation gives CASVHATNEKLFF.

This rearrangement joins TRBV30 to TRBJ1-1; D is uncertain. The CDR3 runs 15 residues. Trimming left V 4 bases short and J 1 base short, with 16 bases between. From germline, CDR1 is GTSNPN and CDR2 SVGIG (reference sequence). The CDR3 coding sequence is TGTGCCTGGATGAGAGGAGGGCCTTCGAACACTGAAGCTTTCTTT. This translates into CAWMRGGPSNTEAFF.

The chain uses TRBV28 and TRBJ2-6, with D possibly matching TRBD1 (5 bases). Germline-derived CDR1 and CDR2 are MDHEN and SYDVKM. The CDR3 length is 16 residues. The V end lost 6 bases, the J end lost 0 bases, and 12 bases lay between the germline ends. DNA of the CDR3: TGTGCCAGCAGCAGCACCAGGGCCTCTGGGGCCAACGTCCTGACTTTC. This gives the protein CASSSTRASGANVLTF.

This CDR3 is CSARGGTGGRSGNQPQHF. For the CDR3, the DNA is TGCAGTGCTAGAGGAGGGACAGGGGGAAGATCCGGCAATCAGCCCCAGCATTTT. The V gene is TRBV20-1, the J gene TRBJ1-5, with 11 bases fitting TRBD1. V lost 1 base, J lost 2 bases, and 10 bases stayed unmatched. Germline V lookup: CDR1 DFQATT, CDR2 SNEGSKA (reference sequence). The CDR3 is 18 residues long.

The genes are TRBV10-3 and TRBJ2-5; TRBD2 is a possible D gene (6 bases). Per germline, CDR1 ENHRY and CDR2 SYGVKD. The CDR3 spans 15 residues. V was shortened by 6 bases and J by 1 base, with 15 bases between the two germline ends. CDR3 amino acids: CAIRGGTQFQETQYF. The CDR3 bases are TGTGCCATCAGGGGCGGGACGCAATTCCAAGAGACCCAGTACTTC.

This clonotype came up many times. J is TRBJ2-7 and V is TRBV11-2; the D gene is possibly TRBD1 (6 bases). V dropped 0 bases and J dropped 0 bases, with 9 bases sitting between them. Germline CDR1 is SGHAT and CDR2 is FQNNGV. This CDR3 region has 15 residues. The CDR3 spells CASSLDRGSSYEQYF. Here the CDR3 DNA reads TGTGCCAGCAGCTTAGATAGGGGGAGCTCCTACGAGCAGTACTTC.

This chain connects TRBV19 to TRBJ1-1, with 9 bases aligning to TRBD1. The trim removed 8 bases at V and 9 bases at J, leaving 10 bases unmatched. The CDR3 totals 13 residues. Germline-derived CDR1 and CDR2 are LNHDA and SQIVND (reference sequence). Here the CDR3 reads CASVRDRASKAFF. In nucleotides, the CDR3 is TGTGCCAGTGTACGGGACAGGGCTTCAAAAGCTTTCTTT.

This clonotype was observed a few times. This sequence joins TRBV15 and TRBJ1-2, with 8 bases that match TRBD1. Germline loops: CDR1 LNHNV, CDR2 YYDKDF (reference sequence). This CDR3 has 15 amino acids. J lost 4 bases, V lost 5 bases, and 9 bases had no gene match. The CDR3 DNA reads TGTGCCACCAGCGGGGGGACAGGCGGTGCCTATGGCTACACCTTC. Protein product: CATSGGTGGAYGYTF.

A few counts support this clonotype. The rearrangement joins TRBV7-3 to TRBJ2-3, with 9 bases fitting TRBD2. V shed 5 bases, J shed 3 bases, and the junction held 6 bases outside the gene matches. The CDR3 loop spans 15 amino acids. Germline V lookup: CDR1 SGHTA, CDR2 FQGTGA. This chain's CDR3 is CASSPTSGSTDTQYF. CDR3 nucleotide sequence: TGTGCCAGCAGCCCGACTAGCGGTAGTACAGATACGCAGTATTTT.

Many counts were recorded for this clonotype. This chain links TRBV18 with TRBJ1-2, with 11 nucleotides matching TRBD1. The CDR3 length is 15 residues. Germline V CDR1 and CDR2: KGHSH, LQKENI. The ends lost 3 bases at V and 7 bases at J; junction bases unmatched: 7. CDR3 residues: CASSPTGTGGLGYTF. The CDR3 region has the DNA TGTGCCAGCTCACCCACCGGGACAGGGGGTCTTGGCTACACCTTC.

This clonotype was seen repeatedly, ten times or more. The chain has TRBV12-3 or TRBV12-4 and TRBJ1-1; a possible D gene is TRBD1 (5 bases). The V end lost 2 bases, the J end lost 3 bases, and 10 bases lay between the germline ends. The CDR3 has 14 amino acids. This CDR3 reads CASSLRGADTEAFF. DNA for the CDR3: TGTGCCAGCAGTTTAAGGGGTGCGGACACTGAAGCTTTCTTT.

Ten or more counts support this clonotype. The chain couples TRBV7-9 to TRBJ2-1; the match to TRBD1 covers 9 bases. The CDR3 spans 15 residues. The ends lost 3 bases at V and 7 bases at J; junction bases unmatched: 7. Germline V gene data show CDR1 as SEHNR and CDR2 as FQNEAQ (reference sequence). The CDR3 is CASSFLGTGLNEQFF. The CDR3 coding sequence is TGTGCCAGCAGCTTCCTAGGGACAGGGCTGAATGAGCAGTTCTTC. The full variable domain, with the rest looked up from reference TRBV7-9 and TRBJ2-1, is DTGVSQNPRHKITKRGQNVTFRCDPISEHNRLYWYRQTLGQGPEFLTYFQNEAQLEKSRLLSDRFSAERPKGSFSTLEIQRTEQGDSAMYLCASSFLGTGLNEQFFGPGTRLTVL.

This clonotype has at least ten counts. V gene TRBV20-1 combines with J gene TRBJ1-1; D is uncertain. This CDR3 is 14 amino acids long. Germline CDR1 and CDR2: DFQATT and SNEGSKA (reference sequence). Trimming pared 0 bases from V and 0 bases from J, leaving 8 bases between. CDR3 amino acids: CSARDVLMNTEAFF. CDR3 DNA sequence: TGCAGTGCTAGAGATGTGTTAATGAACACTGAAGCTTTCTTT.

The rearrangement uses TRBV20-1 and TRBJ2-2; D perhaps matches TRBD1 (5 bases). V was pared by 3 bases and J by 1 base, with 6 bases between. Germline CDR1 is DFQATT and CDR2 is SNEGSKA (reference sequence). This CDR3 is built from 13 residues. CDR3 DNA sequence: TGCAGTGCTAGTAGGGGGAACACCGGGGAGCTGTTTTTT. Translating gives CSASRGNTGELFF.

The sample holds many counts of this clonotype. V is TRBV12-3 or TRBV12-4 and J is TRBJ2-2, with 7 nucleotides matching TRBD1. There are 15 residues in the CDR3. J was trimmed by 5 bases and V by 3 bases; bases with no gene match: 6. In DNA form, the CDR3 reads TGTGCCAGCAGTTTTGGACAGGTCAAAACCGGGGAGCTGTTTTTT. Amino acid sequence: CASSFGQVKTGELFF.

This clonotype has ten or more counts. This rearrangement joins TRBV28 to TRBJ2-1; TRBD2 aligns across 9 bases. Trimming cost V 8 bases and J 8 bases; bases outside gene matches: 10. Germline-derived CDR1 and CDR2 are MDHEN and SYDVKM. CDR3 length: 14 residues. The DNA for the CDR3 is TGTGCCAGCGATTTAGCGGGAGCCAAGGATGAGCAGTTCTTC. Translating it yields CASDLAGAKDEQFF.

Many counts were recorded for this clonotype. This chain links TRBV18 with TRBJ2-1; D possibly matches TRBD1 or TRBD2 (5 bases each). This CDR3 contains 16 residues. V was trimmed by 3 bases and J by 0 bases, leaving 12 bases between them. Germline lookup yields CDR1 KGHSH and CDR2 LQKENI. The CDR3 nucleotides read TGTGCCAGCTCACCGGAATTCGGGACCTCCTACAATGAGCAGTTCTTC. Residues: CASSPEFGTSYNEQFF.

This clonotype has ten or more counts. The chain couples TRBV10-3 to TRBJ1-1, with no clear D. The CDR3 consists of 12 residues. Germline V gene data show CDR1 as ENHRY and CDR2 as SYGVKD. Deletions cut 11 bases from V and 0 bases from J, with 10 bases between. The CDR3 nucleotides read TGTGCCGCTCGCGGGATGAACACTGAAGCTTTCTTT. Translation gives CAARGMNTEAFF.

The rearrangement links TRBV19 to TRBJ1-1; D is unresolved. The ends were cut back, 9 bases at V and 1 base at J, with 12 bases in the middle. CDR1 LNHDA and CDR2 SQIVND come from the germline V gene (reference sequence). The CDR3 is 13 residues long. The CDR3 protein is CASEARQNTEAFF. The CDR3 nucleotides read TGTGCCAGCGAGGCACGGCAGAACACTGAAGCTTTCTTT. Based on the CDR3 plus reference TRBV19 and TRBJ1-1, the full variable domain is DGGITQSPKYLFRKEGQNVTLSCEQNLNHDAMYWYRQDPGQGLRLIYYSQIVNDFQKGDIAEGYSVSREKKESFPLTVTSAQKNPTAFYLCASEARQNTEAFFGQGTRLTVV.